The 18 T cell receptor beta chains below come from one sample, sequenced in a study of T-cell reconstitution after alpha-beta-depleted transplantation in children. As it was prepared, the TCRbeta library received unique molecular identifiers. TCRdb passed the PCR reads through MiXCR, listing each CDR3 protein once. There are hundreds of thousands of distinct CDR3 sequences in the sample; roughly 17% occur only once, and 1.1% lies in the top ten. The sample was PBMCs from the stem cell graft donor, taken from the stem cell graft. These receptor sequences come from a human donor who donated a stem cell graft to a child with acute myeloid leukemia.

This clonotype was detected ten times or more. J is TRBJ2-2 and V is TRBV20-1, with D perhaps matching TRBD1 (5 bases). Trimming removed 0 bases from V and 1 base from J, with 21 bases in between. The CDR3 totals 19 residues. Germline V gene lookup returns CDR1 DFQATT and CDR2 SNEGSKA (reference sequence). The CDR3 nucleotides are TGCAGTGCTAGAGACGATCAGGGTTTACCCCTTATGAACACCGGGGAGCTGTTTTTT. This encodes CSARDDQGLPLMNTGELFF.

This chain's CDR3 is CASSPRMGDSVEQYF. The CDR3 coding sequence is TGTGCCAGCAGCCCCCGGATGGGGGATAGCGTCGAGCAGTACTTC. The chain has TRBV7-2 and TRBJ2-7; D may correspond to TRBD1 or TRBD2 (5 bases each). Germline CDR1 SGHTA, CDR2 FQGNSA. This CDR3 spans 15 amino acids. V gave up 5 bases and J gave up 6 bases, with 20 bases separating them.

This clonotype appeared many times. The genes are TRBV20-1 and TRBJ1-6; 7 bases line up with TRBD1. V dropped 6 bases and J dropped 9; count of bases not matched to a gene: 17. CDR3 length: 16 residues. Germline V gene lookup returns CDR1 DFQATT and CDR2 SNEGSKA (reference sequence). The CDR3 here is CSAFRWGDTGVSPLHF. The CDR3 DNA reads as TGCAGTGCCTTTCGTTGGGGCGACACAGGGGTTTCACCCCTCCACTTT.

This sequence joins TRBV5-1 and TRBJ2-3; D is perhaps TRBD1 (6 bases). This CDR3 comprises 11 residues. Germline V gene data show CDR1 as SGHRS and CDR2 as YFSETQ. V lost 4 bases and J 11 bases, leaving 11 bases between the germline ends. The CDR3: CASSLQGWQYF. For the CDR3, the DNA is TGCGCCAGCAGCCTACAGGGTTGGCAGTATTTT. The complete variable domain, with remaining parts taken from reference TRBV5-1 and TRBJ2-3, reads KAGVTQTPRYLIKTRGQQVTLSCSPISGHRSVSWYQQTPGQGLQFLFEYFSETQRNKGNFPGRFSGRQFSNSRSEMNVSTLELGDSALYLCASSLQGWQYFGPGTRLTVL.

The V gene is TRBV12-3 or TRBV12-4, the J gene TRBJ1-1; D perhaps matches TRBD1 (5 bases). This CDR3 has 18 residues. Between the trimmed V and J ends, which lost 5 bases and 0 bases, there was a span of 22 bases. The CDR3 region is CASSHPATPGDLNTEAFF. In DNA, the CDR3 is TGTGCCAGCAGTCATCCGGCCACCCCGGGGGACTTGAACACTGAAGCTTTCTTT.

The chain has TRBV5-6 and TRBJ2-1; 8 bases are a match to TRBD2. The CDR3 has 11 residues. CDR1 SGHDT and CDR2 YYEEEE come from the germline V gene. With V trimmed by 0 bases and J by 14 bases, 1 base remained unmatched. The CDR3 DNA sequence: TGTGCCAGCAGCTTGGCGGGGGGGAAGTTCTTC. Translation gives CASSLAGGKFF.

Note on this clonotype: A much larger clone differs by one base, so this may be a read error. The chain carries TRBV7-9 and TRBJ1-2; 7 bases match TRBD1. CDR1 and CDR2 from the germline V gene are SEHNR and FQNEAQ (reference sequence). The J segment lost 2 bases and the V segment lost 6 bases, leaving 3 bases of the junction unmatched. The CDR3 length is 13 residues. The CDR3 DNA reads as TGTGCCAGCAGGCAGGGGGTAAACTATGGCTACACCTTC. Encoded protein: CASRQGVNYGYTF. Looking up the rest from reference TRBV7-9 and TRBJ1-2 gives the full variable domain: DTGVSQNPRHKITKRGQNVTFRCDPISEHNRLYWYRQTLGQGPEFLTYFQNEAQLEKSRLLSDRFSAERPKGSFSTLEIQRTEQGDSAMYLCASRQGVNYGYTFGSGTRLTVV.

The chain links TRBV12-3 or TRBV12-4 to TRBJ2-3; 7 nucleotides line up with TRBD2. The CDR3 runs 17 residues. V lost 4 bases to trimming and J lost 3 bases; unmatched junction nucleotides: 13. Here the CDR3 DNA reads TGTGCCAGCAGTTCCGTCGGGGGGTACAAGACTACAGATACGCAGTATTTT. It translates to CASSSVGGYKTTDTQYF.

In its sample, this clonotype was seen many times. V and J are TRBV6-1 and TRBJ2-5, with 9 bases lining up with TRBD1. The CDR3 is 15 residues long. V lost 5 bases and J lost 0; bases outside the gene matches: 4. Germline V gives CDR1 MNHNS, CDR2 SASEGT. The CDR3 region is CASSRDRAYQETQYF. As DNA, the CDR3 is TGTGCCAGCAGTCGGGACAGGGCGTACCAAGAGACCCAGTACTTC.

In DNA form, the CDR3 reads TGTGCCAGCAGACTCCGGGACAGTACCACTGAAGCTTTCTTT. Its protein product is CASRLRDSTTEAFF. The genes are TRBV6-1 and TRBJ1-1; 7 positions agree with TRBD1. From germline, CDR1 is MNHNS and CDR2 SASEGT. The trim removed 6 bases at V and 4 bases at J, leaving 8 bases unmatched. The CDR3 is 14 residues long.

There are many counts of this clonotype. The gene calls are TRBV30 and TRBJ1-2, with unresolved D. CDR1 and CDR2 from the germline V gene are GTSNPN and SVGIG (reference sequence). The CDR3 runs 14 residues. The V gene lost 0 bases and the J gene lost 10 bases, with 18 bases spanning the gap. The CDR3 reads CAWSVRLEAADYTF. CDR3 in DNA: TGTGCCTGGAGTGTACGGTTGGAAGCCGCAGACTACACCTTC.

This clonotype was detected many times. The chain joins TRBV20-1 to TRBJ2-1; D tentatively fits TRBD1 or TRBD2 (6 bases each). The V gene's germline CDR1 is DFQATT and CDR2 SNEGSKA (reference sequence). The CDR3 loop spans 14 amino acids. Deletions cut 6 bases from V and 9 bases from J, with 21 bases between. The CDR3 coding sequence is TGCAGTGCCATGCGAACAGGGAGGAGGCGTGAGCAGTTCTTC. It yields the protein CSAMRTGRRREQFF.

Notes on this clonotype: Its ends do not fully match the called genes, so a read error is possible. CDR3 DNA: TGTGCCTGCAGTACAAGGGGGAGGGTCAGCACAGATACGCAGTATTTT. Amino acids: CACSTRGRVSTDTQYF. The chain joins TRBV6-1 to TRBJ2-3; TRBD2 might be the D (7 bases). The CDR3 length is 16 residues. Germline CDR1 is MNHNS and CDR2 is SASEGT.

This clonotype was seen a few times. The chain joins TRBV5-1 to TRBJ2-3, with D maybe TRBD2 (6 bases). Trimming removed 4 bases at V and 5 bases at J, with 17 bases between. The CDR3 has 15 residues. CDR1 and CDR2 (germline): SGHRS, YFSETQ. Written as DNA, the CDR3 is TGCGCCAGCAGCCCGGACTATGGGGATAGAGATACGCAGTATTTT. This encodes CASSPDYGDRDTQYF.

In this sample, this clonotype turned up many times. This chain connects TRBV7-2 to TRBJ2-7, with 7 bases matching TRBD1. This CDR3 contains 15 residues. In germline, CDR1 is SGHTA, CDR2 FQGNSA. V lost 3 bases and J lost 3; bases outside the gene matches: 8. CDR3 sequence reads: CASSFSGTVNYEQYF. CDR3 DNA: TGTGCCAGCAGCTTTTCCGGGACAGTTAACTACGAGCAGTACTTC.

This clonotype turned up a few times. The rearrangement links TRBV4-3 to TRBJ2-7; D is possibly TRBD1 or TRBD2 (5 bases each). Germline lookup yields CDR1 LGHNA and CDR2 YSLEER. The CDR3 is made up of 14 amino acids. V was cut by 7 bases and J by 2 bases, with 15 bases left in between. The CDR3 loop is CASIRGRMPYEQYF. CDR3 bases: TGCGCCAGCATTAGGGGACGGATGCCCTACGAGCAGTACTTC.

This clonotype has a count of ten or more. The chain recombines TRBV20-1 with TRBJ1-5; TRBD1 matches at 8 bases. V was clipped by 1 base and J by 2 bases; unmatched bases: 10. The CDR3 totals 17 residues. Germline V lookup: CDR1 DFQATT, CDR2 SNEGSKA (reference sequence). The CDR3 protein is CSARVGTGSKGNQPQHF. CDR3 sequence (DNA): TGCAGTGCTAGAGTCGGGACAGGCTCAAAGGGCAATCAGCCCCAGCATTTT.

The chain employs TRBV6-2 or TRBV6-3 and TRBJ2-3; D tentatively fits TRBD1 or TRBD2 (6 bases each). This CDR3 region has 14 residues. V lost 8 bases and J lost 5, with 17 bases in between. CDR1 is MNHEY and CDR2 is SVGEGT in the germline V gene. The CDR3 DNA is TGTGCCAGCGGACGGGGGCCCGCGGTAGATACGCAGTATTTT. Amino acid sequence: CASGRGPAVDTQYF.